This T cell receptor (beta chain) was found in a study of T cell responses to AZD1222 COVID-19 vaccine. Findings and caveats of the study: Donors in the cohort were predominantly white British and more often female, and clonal diversity was possibly underestimated. With dominance at 160-218 and 743-854, vaccine-associated CD4 TCRs spanned spike. Baseline testing showed seropositivity in only six AZD1222 recipients. Elevations in Spike-specific TCR breadth and depth followed administration of two AZD1222 doses.

Concerning this clone: The antigen is undetermined.

V lost 6 bases to trimming and J lost 4 bases, with 20 bases between them. This CDR3 comprises 16 residues. The germline V gene has CDR1 MNHEY and CDR2 SVGEGT. TCRdb's copy holds only in-frame clones and misses some; the assay was immunoSEQ multiplex PCR. The sample lists approximately 140,000 clones; around nine tenths were seen once. This TCR was sampled from an adult who received the AZD1222 COVID-19 vaccine. The sequencing here drew on peripheral blood, taken 28 days after the second AZD1222 dose. The rearrangement uses TRBV6-2 or TRBV6-3 and TRBJ2-3, with D tentatively TRBD2 (6 bases). The CDR3 is CASSWRGRGVADTQYF. Here the CDR3 DNA reads TGTGCCAGCAGCTGGCGGGGCCGCGGGGTAGCAGATACGCAGTATTTT.